This is a list of T cell receptor beta chains from one sample in a study of blood T cell repertoires in COVID-19. Sequencing was performed with immunoSEQ multiplex PCR; in TCRdb, only in-frame clones are kept and a portion is missing. The profile shows tens of thousands of clones, approximately 84% of them singletons. Material for sequencing was peripheral blood. These receptors were collected from an elderly man with active COVID-19. CDR3s include the opening cysteine and the closing phenylalanine or tryptophan.

v_call	j_call	cdr3_aa
TRBV15	TRBJ2-5	CATAKSTGVEETQYF
TRBV28	TRBJ1-2	CASSLIASNYGYTF
TRBV19	TRBJ1-6	CASSTPGQGRSPLHF
TRBV9	TRBJ2-5	CASSVAGGQETQYF
TRBV2	TRBJ1-5	CASSGQGNQPQHF
TRBV6-5	TRBJ1-1	CASRTYEGDTEAFF
TRBV20-1	TRBJ1-6	CSATGNSPLHF
TRBV18	TRBJ1-1	CASSATANTEAFF
TRBV6-5	TRBJ2-1	CASSYTGLAGGGEQFF
TRBV10-3	TRBJ1-1	CAISLGQGNTEAFF
TRBV6-5	TRBJ1-2	CASSYLRTGGSYGYTF